The 2 T cell receptor beta chains presented below share a single source sample, sequenced in a study of OX40 agonist ivuxolimab in advanced cancers. Assay: immunoSEQ multiplex PCR; the TCRdb copy retains only in-frame clones and omits some. The table includes about 61,000 clones, about 90% detected once. The material sequenced was CD4+ or CD8+ T cells sorted from blood, taken in a trial of the OX40 agonist ivuxolimab. The receptors come from an adult with an advanced solid tumor such as melanoma, head and neck, liver or kidney cancer.

The chain combines TRBV9 with TRBJ2-1, with 8 bases fitting TRBD2. The V gene end was trimmed by 3 bases and the J gene end by 8 bases; junction bases not matched to a gene: 7. Per the germline V gene, CDR1 is SGDLS and CDR2 is YYNGEE. CDR3 length: 14 residues. CDR3 DNA sequence: TGTGCCAGCAGCGACGGGACTAGTCTCTATGAGCAGTTCTTC. This gives the protein CASSDGTSLYEQFF.

The genes are TRBV6-4 and TRBJ2-3; the match to TRBD2 covers 12 bases. The CDR3 is 16 residues long. The V and J ends lost 3 bases and 4 bases, in that order; junction bases with no gene match: 5. Germline CDR1 is MRHNA and CDR2 is SNTAGT. The CDR3 nucleotides read TGTGCCAGCAGTGATGGCCCTAGCGGGGGGGCAGATACGCAGTATTTT. Amino acids: CASSDGPSGGADTQYF.